A single sample is the source of the 15 T cell receptor beta chains below, sequenced in a study of T cells after yellow fever vaccination. TCRdb processed the 5' RACE reads anew with MiXCR; each CDR3 protein has one entry. The repertoire holds around 590,000 distinct CDR3 sequences, with over 9% as singletons. The sequencing used PBMCs, collected on the day of the yellow fever booster vaccination. These receptors originate from a man younger than 40 who received the YFV17D yellow fever vaccine.

This clonotype turned up a few times. The chain is built from TRBV29-1 and TRBJ2-7; possible D gene TRBD1, 6 bases. V lost 5 bases to trimming and J lost 3 bases, with 17 bases between them. Per germline, CDR1 SQVTM and CDR2 ANQGSEA. This CDR3 is built from 14 residues. Written as DNA, the CDR3 is TGCAGCGTTAAGGTTGCAGGGGAGCTCTACGAGCAGTACTTC. Translated: CSVKVAGELYEQYF.

This clonotype was found many times. V and J are TRBV23-1 and TRBJ2-1; no firm D call. TRBV23-1 is placed among ORFs of uncertain function. The CDR3 is made up of 12 amino acids. V was shortened by 7 bases and J by 10 bases, with 14 bases between the two germline ends. The CDR3 is CASTTIRMEQFF. CDR3 coding DNA: TGCGCCAGCACCACAATAAGGATGGAGCAGTTCTTC.

In this sample, this clonotype turned up a few times. The chain links TRBV10-3 to TRBJ2-7; 8 bases map to TRBD1. This CDR3 comprises 14 residues. J lost 4 bases, V lost 4 bases, and 6 bases had no gene match. Germline loops: CDR1 ENHRY, CDR2 SYGVKD. Written as DNA, the CDR3 is TGTGCCATCAGTGGAGGGACAGGTTTATACGAGCAGTACTTC. Protein product: CAISGGTGLYEQYF.

On this clonotype: One end of the junction fails to match germline, which may point to a read error. This chain joins TRBV5-1 and TRBJ2-7; D possibly corresponds to TRBD2 (5 bases). Germline values: CDR1 SGHRS, CDR2 YFSETQ. This CDR3 is built from 13 residues. This CDR3 is CASSPDSSHEQYF. The CDR3 DNA sequence: TGCGCCAGCAGCCCGGACTCCTCCCACGAGCAGTACTTC.

V and J are TRBV9 and TRBJ2-7, with 16 bases lining up with TRBD2. Germline V gene data show CDR1 as SGDLS and CDR2 as YYNGEE. The CDR3 sequence is 17 residues long. V lost 7 bases and J lost 0; bases outside the gene matches: 7. In DNA, the CDR3 is TGTGCCAGCGGTCCGGGACTAGCGGGAGGGGACTCCTACGAGCAGTACTTC. Protein product: CASGPGLAGGDSYEQYF.

This clonotype was detected a few times. The chain joins TRBV7-6 to TRBJ1-1; no clear D gene. Trimming shortened V by 5 bases and J by 1 base, and 11 bases separated the two germline ends. The CDR3 is 14 amino acids. The germline CDR1 and CDR2 sequences are SGHVS and FNYEAQ. CDR3 residues: CASSPTAGNTEAFF. The DNA for the CDR3 is TGTGCCAGCAGCCCAACCGCGGGGAACACTGAAGCTTTCTTT.

This clonotype was observed a handful of times. V and J are TRBV11-2 and TRBJ2-5; 11 nucleotides align to TRBD1. The germline V gene encodes CDR1 SGHAT and CDR2 FQNNGV. This CDR3 region has 15 residues. V shed 6 bases, J shed 6 bases, and the junction held 9 bases outside the gene matches. CDR3 DNA sequence: TGTGCCAGCAGTTCCGGGACAGGGGGTGTTCAGACCCAGTACTTC. Its translation is CASSSGTGGVQTQYF.

The V gene is TRBV7-2, the J gene TRBJ2-1; D perhaps matches TRBD2 (6 bases). Germline lookup yields CDR1 SGHTA and CDR2 FQGNSA. The CDR3 sequence is 15 residues long. V lost 6 bases and J 3 bases, leaving 15 bases between the germline ends. Here the CDR3 reads CASSRERAYYNEQFF. The CDR3 DNA sequence: TGTGCCAGCAGTCGGGAGCGGGCCTACTACAATGAGCAGTTCTTC.

The gene calls are TRBV5-1 and TRBJ2-7; D unresolved. The CDR3 has 14 residues. V was clipped by 4 bases and J by 2 bases, with 13 bases between them. The germline V gene encodes CDR1 SGHRS and CDR2 YFSETQ. DNA of the CDR3: TGCGCCAGCAGCGGAGCCGCCGGCCCCTACGAGCAGTACTTC. Encoded protein: CASSGAAGPYEQYF.

The chain recombines TRBV4-2 with TRBJ2-3; TRBD1 agrees at 8 bases. Per the germline V gene, CDR1 is LGHNA and CDR2 is YNFKEQ. The CDR3 runs to 17 residues. V trimming: 0 bases; J trimming: 6 bases; junction bases outside the gene matches: 11. CDR3 sequence: CASSQDWLQGAADTQYF. The CDR3 bases are TGTGCCAGCAGCCAAGACTGGCTGCAGGGGGCTGCCGATACGCAGTATTTT.

This clonotype was seen more than once but under ten times. This rearrangement joins TRBV24-1 to TRBJ2-3; D gene ambiguous. This CDR3 region has 12 residues. Germline CDR1 KGHDR, CDR2 SFDVKD. V gave up 4 bases and J gave up 3 bases, with 4 bases separating them. The CDR3 is CATSDKTDTQYF. CDR3 in DNA: TGTGCCACCAGTGACAAGACAGATACGCAGTATTTT.

This clonotype occurred many times. The V call is TRBV11-3, the J call TRBJ2-1, with 8 bases aligning to TRBD2. Looked up from germline, CDR1 is SGHNT and CDR2 is YENEEA. The CDR3 contains 14 residues. The J segment lost 4 bases and the V segment lost 8 bases, leaving 7 bases of the junction unmatched. CDR3 DNA: TGTGCCAGCCCGAGCGGGAGATCTTACAATGAGCAGTTCTTC. This encodes CASPSGRSYNEQFF.

A few counts support this clonotype. This chain connects TRBV18 to TRBJ2-3, with TRBD2 matching 8 bases. Germline V gives CDR1 KGHSH, CDR2 LQKENI. The CDR3 covers 15 residues. V lost 1 base to trimming and J lost 1 base; unmatched junction nucleotides: 1. DNA of the CDR3: TGTGCCAGCTCACCACTAGCGGGACGCACAGATACGCAGTATTTT. Translated, it gives CASSPLAGRTDTQYF. Filled out from reference TRBV18 and TRBJ2-3, the complete variable domain reads NAGVMQNPRHLVRRRGQEARLRCSPMKGHSHVYWYRQLPEEGLKFMVYLQKENIIDESGMPKERFSAEFPKEGPSILRIQQVVRGDSAAYFCASSPLAGRTDTQYFGPGTRLTVL.

This chain links TRBV20-1 with TRBJ2-5; a weak D match, TRBD1 (5 bases). V lost 6 bases and J 7 bases, leaving 18 bases between the germline ends. Per the germline V gene, CDR1 is DFQATT and CDR2 is SNEGSKA (reference sequence). CDR3 length: 13 residues. CDR3 sequence reads: CSAPSTDRGTQYF. In nucleotides, the CDR3 is TGCAGTGCACCCTCGACAGATCGCGGGACCCAGTACTTC.

Here the CDR3 DNA reads TGCAGTGCCATGTTACGGGAGCGCACAGATACGCAGTATTTT. Translated, it gives CSAMLRERTDTQYF. The rearrangement joins TRBV20-1 to TRBJ2-3; D may be TRBD2 (6 bases). This CDR3 spans 14 amino acids. Germline V lookup: CDR1 DFQATT, CDR2 SNEGSKA (reference sequence). Deletions cut 6 bases from V and 1 base from J, with 14 bases between.